These 18 T cell receptor beta chains share one sample of origin, sequenced in a study of radiotherapy plus CTLA-4 blockade in lung cancer. Libraries were prepared by immunoSEQ multiplex PCR; TCRdb keeps only in-frame clonotypes and omits some of them. Of tens of thousands of clones listed, approximately 80% are singletons. This specimen was peripheral blood, taken from a patient treated with radiotherapy plus ipilimumab. These receptors all stem from a human donor with non-small cell lung cancer who had a complete response to radiotherapy plus ipilimumab.

This chain connects TRBV7-9 to TRBJ2-5; TRBD2 matches at 9 bases. Germline values: CDR1 SEHNR, CDR2 FQNEAQ (reference sequence). The CDR3 has 19 amino acids. The V gene end was trimmed by 7 bases and the J gene end by 2 bases; junction bases not matched to a gene: 20. CDR3 bases: TGTGCCAGCACCCTAGGTAGCGGGGGAGCGCTTCAGCCACAAGAGACCCAGTACTTC. This codes for CASTLGSGGALQPQETQYF.

V is TRBV5-8 and J is TRBJ2-7, with D uncertain. The CDR3 loop spans 11 amino acids. Trimming shortened V by 0 bases and J by 4 bases, and 2 bases separated the two germline ends. The V gene's germline CDR1 is SGHTS and CDR2 YDEGEE. The CDR3: CASSLAYEQYF. CDR3 sequence (DNA): TGTGCCAGCAGCTTGGCTTACGAGCAGTACTTC.

A single count supports this clone. The chain recombines TRBV27 with TRBJ2-3; 12 bases are a match to TRBD2. After removal of 4 bases from V and 5 bases from J, the junction contained 10 bases not matched to a gene. This CDR3 spans 17 amino acids. Germline assignment: CDR1 MNHEY and CDR2 SMNVEV (reference sequence). CDR3 sequence: CASSSRLAGEAIDTQYF. The CDR3 nucleotides are TGTGCCAGCAGTTCCCGACTAGCGGGAGAAGCGATAGATACGCAGTATTTT.

The V call is TRBV30, the J call TRBJ2-4; a weak D match, TRBD1 (5 bases). V dropped 1 base and J dropped 0 bases, with 13 bases sitting between them. Germline V gene data show CDR1 as GTSNPN and CDR2 as SVGIG (reference sequence). This CDR3 spans 16 amino acids. CDR3 sequence: CAWSGNRPLAKNIQYF. The CDR3 DNA follows: TGTGCCTGGAGTGGTAACAGGCCCCTAGCCAAAAACATTCAGTACTTC.

The chain links TRBV18 to TRBJ2-7; D not resolved. The germline CDR1 and CDR2 sequences are KGHSH and LQKENI. CDR3 length equals 14 residues. V lost 3 bases to trimming and J lost 2 bases, with 11 bases between them. The CDR3 DNA reads TGTGCCAGCTCACCCCAAAGCGATCCCTACGAGCAGTACGTC. Residues: CASSPQSDPYEQYV.

In its sample, this clone ranks as medium-sized. V gene TRBV19 combines with J gene TRBJ1-2; perhaps TRBD1 as D (6 bases). The CDR3 has 12 amino acids. Trimming shortened V by 5 bases and J by 9 bases, and 13 bases separated the two germline ends. Germline V lookup: CDR1 LNHDA, CDR2 SQIVND (reference sequence). The CDR3 sequence is CASSLGRGSYTF. For the CDR3, the DNA is TGTGCCAGTAGTCTCGGCAGGGGAAGCTACACCTTC.

The chain employs TRBV7-9 and TRBJ1-5; D not resolved. The germline CDR1 and CDR2 sequences are SEHNR and FQNEAQ (reference sequence). CDR3 length: 14 amino acids. Trimming removed 4 bases from V and 4 bases from J, with 11 bases in between. CDR3 sequence (DNA): TGTGCCAGCAGCTACGCCGGAGAGAATCAGCCCCAGCATTTT. It is translated as CASSYAGENQPQHF.

This clone was detected a few times. The rearrangement joins TRBV2 to TRBJ2-4; a possible D gene is TRBD2 (6 bases). Deletions cut 2 bases from V and 15 bases from J, with 17 bases between. From germline, CDR1 is SNHLY and CDR2 FYNNEI. CDR3 size: 13 residues. The CDR3 protein is CASSESRLGRWYF. In DNA, the CDR3 is TGTGCCAGCAGTGAATCGCGACTAGGCAGATGGTACTTC.

The V and J genes are TRBV5-1 and TRBJ1-2; D might be TRBD1 (5 bases). V shed 0 bases and J shed 0 bases, with 6 bases lying between them. The CDR3 covers 14 residues. In germline, CDR1 is SGHRS, CDR2 YFSETQ. The CDR3, as DNA: TGCGCCAGCAGCTTGGAGACAGCTAACTATGGCTACACCTTC. Amino acids: CASSLETANYGYTF.

This clone was counted a few times. V usage is TRBV6-5 and J usage is TRBJ1-4; D may be TRBD1 (6 bases). Trimming pared 6 bases from V and 2 bases from J, leaving 13 bases between. The CDR3 runs 15 residues. The germline gives CDR1 MNHEY, CDR2 SVGAGI. CDR3 DNA sequence: TGTGCCAGCAGGCCTTCAGGGGACACTAATGAAAAACTGTTTTTT. It specifies CASRPSGDTNEKLFF.

The chain uses TRBV9 and TRBJ2-1, with 11 positions matching TRBD2. The germline V gene has CDR1 SGDLS and CDR2 YYNGEE. The V segment lost 2 bases and the J segment 8 bases; nucleotides outside the gene matches: 9. The CDR3 covers 16 residues. CDR3 in amino acids: CASSVNLAGGADEQFF. The CDR3 coding sequence is TGTGCCAGCAGCGTCAACCTAGCGGGGGGCGCCGATGAGCAGTTCTTC.

The chain uses TRBV5-8 and TRBJ1-5; tentatively, D is TRBD1 (6 bases). Per the germline V gene, CDR1 is SGHTS and CDR2 is YDEGEE. The CDR3 is 14 residues long. Trimming removed 0 bases at V and 7 bases at J, with 11 bases between. The CDR3 bases are TGTGCCAGCAGCTTGGAACAGGGCGGCCAGCCCCAGCATTTT. Its protein product is CASSLEQGGQPQHF.

This CDR3 reads CASSEGRSYEQYV. The CDR3 DNA follows: TGCGCCAGCAGTGAGGGCAGGTCCTACGAGCAGTACGTC. The V call is TRBV10-2, the J call TRBJ2-7; D remains unclear. Trimming left V 2 bases short and J 1 base short, with 6 bases between. This CDR3 is built from 13 residues. Germline lookup yields CDR1 WSHSY and CDR2 SAAADI.

The chain carries TRBV30 and TRBJ1-5; TRBD1 aligns across 8 bases. V trimming: 1 base; J trimming: 2 bases; junction bases outside the gene matches: 7. CDR1 and CDR2 (germline): GTSNPN, SVGIG (reference sequence). The CDR3 is 16 residues long. The CDR3 protein is CAWSARPGQGNQPQHF. The CDR3 DNA reads TGTGCCTGGAGTGCCCGACCGGGACAGGGCAATCAGCCCCAGCATTTT.

The rearrangement joins TRBV27 to TRBJ1-2; perhaps TRBD1 as D (6 bases). The CDR3 loop spans 12 amino acids. Germline V gene sequence: CDR1 MNHEY, CDR2 SMNVEV (reference sequence). The ends were cut back, 4 bases at V and 7 bases at J, with 10 bases in the middle. CDR3 coding DNA: TGTGCCAGCAGTTCAAACAGGGCTGGCTACACCTTC. As protein: CASSSNRAGYTF.

The chain recombines TRBV10-3 with TRBJ1-6; 9 nucleotides agree with TRBD1. Germline V gene lookup returns CDR1 ENHRY and CDR2 SYGVKD. Unmatched junction bases numbered 6, after V lost 5 bases and J lost 7 bases. The CDR3 has 15 amino acids. The CDR3 reads CAISSGGTGNSPLHF. Written as DNA, the CDR3 is TGTGCCATCAGTTCCGGCGGGACAGGGAATTCACCCCTCCACTTT.

The rearrangement uses TRBV2 and TRBJ1-6, with 10 bases that match TRBD1. The CDR3 consists of 16 residues. The germline CDR1 and CDR2 sequences are SNHLY and FYNNEI. Losses at the gene ends were 6 bases for V and 7 bases for J; bases not matched to a gene: 9. The CDR3 spells CASRLSPGQGNSPLHF. For the CDR3, the DNA is TGTGCCAGCAGACTCAGTCCGGGACAGGGGAATTCACCCCTCCACTTT.

Here the CDR3 DNA reads TGTGCCAGCAGCGTAGCTAATACTAGATACAATGAGCAGTTCTTC. Its translation: CASSVANTRYNEQFF. The chain employs TRBV9 and TRBJ2-1; possible D gene TRBD2, 5 bases. Trimming removed 0 bases at V and 4 bases at J, with 11 bases between. In germline, CDR1 is SGDLS, CDR2 YYNGEE. The CDR3 extends over 15 amino acids.